This T cell receptor beta chain was profiled in a study of cytomegalovirus exposure and HLA in healthy donors. General study results and limits: In a later analysis, V- and J-gene trimming of beta chains associated with a DCLRE1C missense variant, replicated independently. As a later analysis showed, several of the most significant clusters appeared to be linked to common viral pathogens. Based on reports, TCR beta sequences accurately predicted HLA-A and HLA-B alleles for most subjects. Researchers catalogued 164 TCR beta chains as cytomegalovirus-associated.

Germline-derived CDR1 and CDR2 are SEHNR and FQNEAQ (reference sequence). The CDR3 consists of 13 residues. Trimming removed 5 bases from V and 3 bases from J, with 11 bases in between. A remark on this clone: Antigen unknown.

PCR involved 60 Vbeta and 13 Jbeta primers. Sequencing used immunoSEQ multiplex PCR; TCRdb keeps in-frame clones, though not all of them. The repertoire holds some 130,000 clones, with approximately 80% as singletons. The material sequenced was PBMCs. The receptor's source is a woman aged 18-29 years in good health and CMV-seronegative. The rearrangement joins TRBV7-9 to TRBJ2-7, with D possibly being TRBD2 (5 bases). The CDR3 nucleotides are TGTGCCAGCAGCCCCAATCGGGACTACGAGCAGTACTTC. Encoded protein: CASSPNRDYEQYF. The full variable domain, in which reference TRBV7-9 and TRBJ2-7 provide the parts outside the CDR3, is DTGVSQNPRHKITKRGQNVTFRCDPISEHNRLYWYRQTLGQGPEFLTYFQNEAQLEKSRLLSDRFSAERPKGSFSTLEIQRTEQGDSAMYLCASSPNRDYEQYFGPGTRLTVT.